This T cell receptor beta chain was sequenced in a study of blood T cell repertoires in COVID-19. Study overall: Spain, Italy and the United States supplied samples that represented acute and convalescent COVID-19.

Per the original methods: The assay estimated nucleated cells by amplifying reference gene primers. This table comes from immunoSEQ multiplex PCR, and its TCRdb copy is limited to in-frame clones, with some not included. From that table come the V and J calls and clone size; the DNA was used to work out D and trimming. Of 150,000 or so clones detected, roughly 80% appear once; the ten largest clones hold approximately 5.2%. Followed over time, Seattle patients had been enrolled while infection was active. The CDR3 loop spans 16 amino acids. CDR1 and CDR2 from the germline V gene are LGHNA and YNFKEQ. Deletions cut 0 bases from V and 4 bases from J, with 13 bases between.

The source material was peripheral blood. This sequence joins TRBV4-2 and TRBJ1-5; perhaps TRBD1 as D (5 bases). The TCR comes from a woman aged 65 to 85 with COVID-19, enrolled during active disease. This CDR3 reads CASSQEGGRTNQPQHF. CDR3 bases: TGTGCCAGCAGCCAAGAGGGGGGTAGAACTAATCAGCCCCAGCATTTT.